Here is one T cell receptor (beta chain) with its context. This sample was taken from a study of OX40 agonist ivuxolimab in advanced cancers. Study at large: Males comprised 70% to 90% of the group, whose mean age was about 61 years (range roughly 20 to 85).

V gave up 3 bases and J gave up 4 bases, with 9 bases separating them. The length of the CDR3 is 13 residues. Germline V gene data show CDR1 as SEHNR and CDR2 as FQNEAQ (reference sequence). The method was immunoSEQ multiplex PCR; TCRdb's version includes in-frame clones alone and lacks a portion of them. The table includes 98,000 or so clones, around 85% detected once. The timepoints at which blood was sampled were baseline, cycle 4 day 1, and cycle 7 day 1. The material was CD4+ or CD8+ T cells sorted from blood, obtained in a trial of the OX40 agonist ivuxolimab. The chain uses TRBV7-9 and TRBJ1-1; maybe TRBD1 (6 bases). The origin of this receptor is an adult with an advanced solid tumor such as melanoma, head and neck, liver or kidney cancer. DNA for the CDR3: TGTGCCAGCAGCTTGGCAGGGGCCACTGAAGCTTTCTTT. Protein sequence: CASSLAGATEAFF.